The 27 T cell receptor beta chains below come from one sample, sequenced in a study of cytomegalovirus exposure and HLA in healthy donors (dated by TCRdb to the late 2010s). Library prep was done by the immunoSEQ multiplex PCR assay. A mixture of 60 forward primers for TCR Vbeta segments and 13 reverse primers for TCR Jbeta segments was used in the multiplex PCR. Entries here come from immuneACCESS through TCRdb and include only in-frame sequences with V and J called. Some clones fail to appear in such tables; in the studies checked, an unresolved V gene covers under half of the shortfall, and the cause of the remainder is unknown. This sample lists more than 95,000 clones; approximately 80% were detected once. Of the sample, 4% to 5% is held by the ten largest clones. The sequencing input was PBMCs. The receptors stem from a man between 45 and 60 years old in good health and CMV-seropositive.

This clone appeared a single time. The J gene is TRBJ1-2, the V gene TRBV19; D is possibly TRBD1 (6 bases). Germline CDR1 reads LNHDA; CDR2 reads SQIVND (reference sequence). The CDR3 contains 14 residues. V was trimmed by 5 bases and J by 4 bases, leaving 14 bases between them. Here the CDR3 reads CASSSSAGAYGYTF. Here the CDR3 DNA reads TGTGCCAGTAGTTCTTCCGCAGGGGCCTATGGCTACACCTTC.

The chain couples TRBV6-6 to TRBJ1-2; a possible D gene is TRBD1 (6 bases). V was pared by 8 bases and J by 4 bases, with 14 bases between. This CDR3 has 13 residues. Germline assignment: CDR1 MNHNY and CDR2 SVGAGI (reference sequence). The CDR3 region has the DNA TGTGCCAGCGGACAGTCAACCGTCTATGGCTACACCTTC. Protein sequence: CASGQSTVYGYTF.

The chain employs TRBV6-5 and TRBJ1-1; D is perhaps TRBD1 (6 bases). Germline CDR1 and CDR2: MNHEY and SVGAGI. The CDR3 is made up of 11 amino acids. V lost 5 bases and J 11 bases, leaving 12 bases between the germline ends. The CDR3 is CASSTQGLAFF. The CDR3 DNA reads TGTGCCAGCAGTACGCAGGGGCTGGCTTTCTTT.

The table lists this clone with a few counts. The V gene is TRBV7-9, the J gene TRBJ1-2; D might be TRBD1 (5 bases). This CDR3 region has 15 residues. Germline CDR1 reads SEHNR; CDR2 reads FQNEAQ (reference sequence). Trimming stripped 5 bases from V and 5 bases from J, with 18 bases between. The CDR3 sequence is CASSPVVGGGYGYTF. Written as DNA, the CDR3 is TGTGCCAGCAGCCCGGTTGTGGGGGGAGGATATGGCTACACCTTC.

The chain links TRBV5-1 to TRBJ1-2; unclear D gene. Deletions cut 4 bases from V and 10 bases from J, with 23 bases between. The CDR3 runs 15 residues. Germline V gene sequence: CDR1 SGHRS, CDR2 YFSETQ. The CDR3 loop is CASSNGGLGLSDYTF. The CDR3 DNA reads as TGCGCCAGCAGCAATGGAGGCCTAGGCCTATCGGACTACACCTTC.

This chain uses TRBV6-1 with TRBJ1-5; D is ambiguous. V shed 6 bases and J shed 5 bases, with 17 bases lying between them. This CDR3 has 15 residues. Germline V gives CDR1 MNHNS, CDR2 SASEGT. CDR3 sequence reads: CASSLLPQEDQPQHF. CDR3 bases: TGTGCCAGCAGCCTTCTTCCCCAGGAGGATCAGCCCCAGCATTTT.

This clone showed up just a few times. The chain links TRBV5-1 to TRBJ2-1; D is perhaps TRBD1 (6 bases). The V and J ends lost 2 bases and 0 bases respectively, with 15 bases between them. The CDR3 length is 17 residues. CDR1 SGHRS and CDR2 YFSETQ come from the germline V gene. CDR3 residues: CASSFKLVRGSYNEQFF. The CDR3 DNA follows: TGCGCCAGCAGCTTCAAGCTTGTCAGGGGCTCCTACAATGAGCAGTTCTTC.

This chain joins TRBV6-6 and TRBJ1-6; D might be TRBD1 (5 bases). The V gene's germline CDR1 is MNHNY and CDR2 SVGAGI (reference sequence). V gave up 5 bases and J gave up 9 bases, with 20 bases separating them. The CDR3 has 16 residues. The CDR3 sequence is CASSPPSSGGPSPLHF. The CDR3 region has the DNA TGTGCCAGCAGTCCCCCGTCTAGCGGGGGACCTTCACCCCTCCACTTT.

This chain connects TRBV19 to TRBJ2-3; D might be TRBD1 (5 bases). The length of the CDR3 is 17 residues. Trimming removed 6 bases from V and 2 bases from J, with 21 bases in between. CDR1 and CDR2 (germline): LNHDA, SQIVND (reference sequence). As DNA, the CDR3 is TGTGCCAGTAGCCGATCTCCGATAAGGGGTCCCACAGATACGCAGTATTTT. Protein sequence: CASSRSPIRGPTDTQYF.

The genes are TRBV6-6 and TRBJ2-1; D possibly corresponds to TRBD2 (5 bases). The CDR3 runs 12 residues. V shed 2 bases and J shed 8 bases, with 7 bases lying between them. The germline CDR1 and CDR2 sequences are MNHNY and SVGAGI (reference sequence). The CDR3 DNA reads TGTGCCAGCAGTTACGAGGGCCATGAGCAGTTCTTC. Encoded protein: CASSYEGHEQFF.

As DNA, the CDR3 is TGTGCCAGCAGTTACTCCAGCAATGAGCAGTTCTTC. The encoded protein is CASSYSSNEQFF. The chain joins TRBV6-5 to TRBJ2-1, with D hard to call. Trimming pared 0 bases from V and 6 bases from J, leaving 3 bases between. CDR3 length: 12 amino acids. From germline, CDR1 is MNHEY and CDR2 SVGAGI.

This chain connects TRBV6-7 to TRBJ2-5; D perhaps matches TRBD1 (5 bases). TRBV6-7 is reported as an ORF; its role is uncertain. CDR3 size: 17 residues. The germline V and J ends were trimmed by 0 bases and 2 bases, with 16 bases remaining between them. The CDR3 DNA reads TGTGCCAGCAGTTACTCGAGTAGGGGCCCGCCTCAAGAGACCCAGTACTTC. Amino acids: CASSYSSRGPPQETQYF.

The chain has TRBV2 and TRBJ2-5; 11 nucleotides agree with TRBD1. The last part of the DNA fits TRBJ2-7 better; the J call may be wrong. CDR1 SNHLY and CDR2 FYNNEI come from the germline V gene. The CDR3 spans 14 residues. CDR3 DNA: TGTGCCACCCTTCGGGACAGGGGGTCCTACGAGCAGTACTTC. Its translation: CATLRDRGSYEQYF.

V and J are TRBV6-1 and TRBJ2-5, with D unresolved. The CDR3 covers 11 residues. Germline V lookup: CDR1 MNHNS, CDR2 SASEGT. V was cut by 6 bases and J by 4 bases, with 6 bases left in between. The CDR3 spells CASSHGETQYF. The CDR3 DNA follows: TGTGCCAGCAGCCACGGAGAGACCCAGTACTTC.

V is TRBV27 and J is TRBJ1-6; D possibly corresponds to TRBD1 (6 bases). The germline V gene encodes CDR1 MNHEY and CDR2 SMNVEV (reference sequence). Between the trimmed V and J ends, which lost 5 bases and 4 bases, there was a span of 9 bases. The CDR3 totals 14 residues. This CDR3 is CASSQTGYNSPLHF. The DNA of the CDR3 is TGTGCCAGCAGTCAGACAGGTTATAATTCACCCCTCCACTTT.

The V call is TRBV11-2, the J call TRBJ2-7; TRBD1 matches 7 bases. Trimming at V came to 2 bases and at J to 5 bases, leaving 9 bases not matched to a gene. The CDR3 loop spans 15 amino acids. From germline, CDR1 is SGHAT and CDR2 FQNNGV. The CDR3 bases are TGTGCCAGCAGCTTAATCCACAGGGGAGTGAACGAGCAGTACTTC. This gives the protein CASSLIHRGVNEQYF.

This chain uses TRBV5-4 with TRBJ2-5, with TRBD2 matching over 9 bases. The end of the DNA fits TRBJ2-7 better, so the J call may be wrong. Per the germline V gene, CDR1 is SGHNT and CDR2 is YYREEE (reference sequence). This CDR3 contains 15 residues. CDR3 sequence reads: CASSLAPSGDYEQYF. The DNA for the CDR3 is TGTGCCAGCAGCTTGGCCCCTAGCGGGGATTACGAGCAGTACTTC.

The CDR3 region has the DNA TGTGCCAGCAGTACACCCCGGGAGGTCCCGCGTACTGAAGCTTTCTTT. Amino acids: CASSTPREVPRTEAFF. The chain joins TRBV7-2 to TRBJ1-1; D is ambiguous. Germline V gives CDR1 SGHTA, CDR2 FQGNSA. The ends were cut back, 6 bases at V and 5 bases at J, with 22 bases in the middle. CDR3 length equals 16 residues.

This clone has just a few counts. This rearrangement joins TRBV2 to TRBJ1-1; TRBD1 matches at 8 bases. V shed 4 bases and J 5 bases; nucleotides not matched to a gene: 6. The CDR3 is 14 residues long. Germline CDR1 is SNHLY and CDR2 is FYNNEI. The CDR3: CASSVDRARTEAFF. CDR3 nucleotide sequence: TGTGCCAGCAGTGTGGACAGGGCAAGGACTGAAGCTTTCTTT.

In its sample, this clone was seen a few times. This chain uses TRBV2 with TRBJ1-6; TRBD1 agrees at 7 bases. Germline CDR1 is SNHLY and CDR2 is FYNNEI. CDR3 size: 16 residues. The junction had 5 bases not matched to a gene; V was cut back by 2 bases and J by 4 bases. The CDR3 nucleotides are TGTGCCAGCAGTGAACTAACAGGGGCTTATAATTCACCCCTCCACTTT. Translating gives CASSELTGAYNSPLHF. Using reference TRBV2 and TRBJ1-6 for the parts outside the CDR3, the full variable domain is EPEVTQTPSHQVTQMGQEVILRCVPISNHLYFYWYRQILGQKVEFLVSFYNNEISEKSEIFDDQFSVERPDGSNFTLKIRSTKLEDSAMYFCASSELTGAYNSPLHFGNGTRLTVT.

This clone turned up a few times. The V and J genes are TRBV2 and TRBJ2-5, with 9 bases matching TRBD2. V lost 1 base and J lost 1; bases outside the gene matches: 4. This CDR3 is built from 16 residues. Germline assignment: CDR1 SNHLY and CDR2 FYNNEI. This chain's CDR3 is CASSEEAGGTQETQYF. CDR3 DNA: TGTGCCAGCAGTGAAGAAGCGGGAGGAACCCAAGAGACCCAGTACTTC.

This clone was observed a single time. The chain is built from TRBV11-2 and TRBJ2-3; 9 nucleotides align to TRBD2. Germline CDR1 and CDR2: SGHAT and FQNNGV. This CDR3 has 12 residues. The junction had 3 bases not matched to a gene; V was cut back by 10 bases and J by 4 bases. As DNA, the CDR3 is TGTGCCACCTCTAGCGGGGCAGATACGCAGTATTTT. Encoded protein: CATSSGADTQYF.

CDR3 in DNA: TGTGCCAGCAGCTTAAAGACAGGGACCTCAGATACGCAGTATTTT. This encodes CASSLKTGTSDTQYF. This chain links TRBV7-8 with TRBJ2-3, with 7 bases that match TRBD1. Trimming took 2 bases from V and 4 from J; bases not matched to a gene: 6. The length of the CDR3 is 15 residues. Germline CDR1 SGHVS, CDR2 FQNEAQ. Filled out from reference TRBV7-8 and TRBJ2-3, the complete variable domain reads GAGVSQSPRYKVAKRGQDVALRCDPISGHVSLFWYQQALGQGPEFLTYFQNEAQLDKSGLPSDRFFAERPEGSVSTLKIQRTQQEDSAVYLCASSLKTGTSDTQYFGPGTRLTVL.

The chain recombines TRBV6-1 with TRBJ1-5, with 10 bases lining up with TRBD1. The CDR3 is made up of 15 amino acids. The germline V gene has CDR1 MNHNS and CDR2 SASEGT. The J segment lost 2 bases and the V segment lost 4 bases, leaving 2 bases of the junction unmatched. This CDR3 is CASSVGTGGNQPQHF. The CDR3 DNA reads as TGTGCCAGCAGTGTGGGGACAGGGGGCAATCAGCCCCAGCATTTT.

This chain links TRBV11-2 with TRBJ2-5; 8 bases match TRBD2. Germline trimming cut 3 bases from V and 4 bases from J; bases unmatched to any gene: 10. The germline V gene has CDR1 SGHAT and CDR2 FQNNGV. The CDR3 is 16 residues long. CDR3 sequence reads: CASSFGGGASRETQYF. The CDR3 region has the DNA TGTGCCAGCAGCTTCGGGGGGGGAGCCTCCAGAGAGACCCAGTACTTC.

V and J are TRBV6-1 and TRBJ2-7; 11 positions match TRBD1. J lost 3 bases, V lost 5 bases, and 6 bases had no gene match. CDR3 size: 15 residues. The germline gives CDR1 MNHNS, CDR2 SASEGT. CDR3 bases: TGTGCCAGCAGTTTAACCGGGACAGGGGGCTACGAGCAGTACTTC. Translated, it gives CASSLTGTGGYEQYF.

The chain is built from TRBV5-1 and TRBJ2-3; D is ambiguous. Germline lookup yields CDR1 SGHRS and CDR2 YFSETQ. This CDR3 has 13 amino acids. The ends were cut back, 2 bases at V and 2 bases at J, with 6 bases in the middle. As DNA, the CDR3 is TGCGCCAGCAGCTTTGTCTACACAGATACGCAGTATTTT. It codes for CASSFVYTDTQYF.